This TCR beta chain was documented in a study of regulatory T cells in long-lasting Graves disease. This clonotype was counted many times. The time point was: newly diagnosed GD, antithyroid drugs for less than 3 months. PBMCs were the source of the RNA used for TCR sequencing. Trimming took 6 bases from V and 7 from J; bases not matched to a gene: 2. The CDR3 loop spans 14 amino acids. Germline CDR1 is SNHLY and CDR2 is FYNNEI. CDR3-region Arm-PCR and iRepertoire HTBI primers produced the TCR beta libraries. Each CDR3 protein gets one entry after TCRdb re-called the multiplex PCR reads with MiXCR. This table holds about 210,000 distinct CDR3 sequences, around 20% found once. The data also belong to a second study, concerning T cells in Graves' hyperthyroidism and ophthalmopathy. As reported in that work: Researchers barred patients who had uncontrolled infection, other autoimmune disease, pregnancy or lactation. Appearing also in blood were most of the thyroid clonotypes expanded above 0.001.

The V call is TRBV2, the J call TRBJ2-1, with TRBD2 matching 14 bases. This receptor was identified in a young woman with Graves disease. This specimen was peripheral blood mononuclear cells (PBMCs), taken at new diagnosis, from a patient treated with antithyroid drugs. CDR3 sequence (DNA): TGTGCCAGCAGGGGGACTAGCGGGAGTAATGAGCAGTTCTTC. Translated: CASRGTSGSNEQFF. Variable domain in full (rest from reference TRBV2 and TRBJ2-1): EPEVTQTPSHQVTQMGQEVILRCVPISNHLYFYWYRQILGQKVEFLVSFYNNEISEKSEIFDDQFSVERPDGSNFTLKIRSTKLEDSAMYFCASRGTSGSNEQFFGPGTRLTVL.